The TCR beta chain described here comes from a study of T cell changes during pregnancy in multiple sclerosis (dated by TCRdb to about 2019). A note on the overall study: In women with multiple sclerosis, the researchers looked at how the T cell repertoire shifted as pregnancy progressed.

Library method: the immunoSEQ multiplex PCR assay. TCRdb retrieved this table from immuneACCESS and kept in-frame rearrangements only. Not all clones are present; in checked studies, unresolved V genes account for under half, and no reason is known for the remainder. For this sample there are roughly 29,000 clones; more than 85% appear just once. The ten largest clones represent around 0.43% of the sample. Counted from cysteine to phenylalanine, this CDR3 has 17 amino acids. Solely the CDR3 DNA is kept, with 51 bases framed from the first base. This clone was detected only once. Its binding antigen is unknown. Per-base qualities were not stored, and no clone one base away is much larger.

The sequencing here drew on CD4+ T cells from peripheral blood mononuclear cells, taken after pregnancy. The chain is made from TRBV21-1 and TRBJ2-7; the D call of TRBD1 is as the table states it, not checked on the DNA. TRBV21-1 is given as a pseudogene. This sequence originates from a female donor with multiple sclerosis, enrolled in a pregnancy study. The nucleotides read TGTGCCAGCAGCAAATTGGGTATTGGGGACAGGGACTACGAGCAGTACTTC. This codes for CASSKLGIGDRDYEQYF.